The source of this T cell receptor beta chain is a study of shared T cell receptors in the human thymus. The CDR3 covers 20 residues. Germline CDR1 SGHDN, CDR2 FVKESK. V shed 0 bases and J 1 base; nucleotides not matched to a gene: 9. TCRdb keeps only in-frame clones here, not all; method: immunoSEQ multiplex PCR. The table has about 660,000 clones, 85% to 90% seen once. This sample also belongs to another study, concerning human thymus T cells. That source notes: The thymus was resected at corrective cardiac surgery.

The chain carries TRBV14 and TRBJ2-3; 14 bases align to TRBD2. The receptor comes from a boy younger than two with a congenital heart defect. What was sequenced was thymocytes. The CDR3 region is CASSQDPGLAGGLGTDTQYF. CDR3 DNA: TGTGCCAGCAGCCAAGACCCCGGACTAGCGGGAGGTTTGGGCACAGATACGCAGTATTTT. Full variable domain (outside the CDR3, taken from reference TRBV14 and TRBJ2-3): EAGVTQFPSHSVIEKGQTVTLRCDPISGHDNLYWYRRVMGKEIKFLLHFVKESKQDESGMPNNRFLAERTGGTYSTLKVQPAELEDSGVYFCASSQDPGLAGGLGTDTQYFGPGTRLTVL.